These 9 T cell receptor beta chains originate from one sample sequenced in a study of blood T cell repertoires in COVID-19 (dated by TCRdb to the early 2020s). Receptor amplification or capture employed the immunoSEQ multiplex PCR assay. In TCRdb, the immuneACCESS table is reduced to in-frame sequences with V and J assigned. These tables do not hold every clone; where another copy was compared, an unresolved V gene accounts for under half, and the others remain unexplained. This sample is represented by over 200,000 clones; around 90% of them were singletons. The ten top clones hold approximately 0.7% of the sample. Sequenced input: peripheral blood. These receptor sequences come from a human donor in a cohort sampled during active COVID-19.

This chain joins TRBV27 and TRBJ1-1, with 7 bases identical to TRBD1. The ends lost 3 bases at V and 7 bases at J; junction bases unmatched: 8. The V gene's germline CDR1 is MNHEY and CDR2 SMNVEV (reference sequence). CDR3 length equals 14 residues. The CDR3 DNA is TGTGCCAGCAGTTTCCGAACAGGGGCCCTTGAAGCTTTCTTT. It translates to CASSFRTGALEAFF.

The chain joins TRBV24-1 to TRBJ2-5; D call uncertain. Germline V gives CDR1 KGHDR, CDR2 SFDVKD. V was pared by 3 bases and J by 4 bases, with 5 bases between. The CDR3 totals 12 residues. CDR3 sequence (DNA): TGTGCCACCAGTGATCCAGGAGAGACCCAGTACTTC. This codes for CATSDPGETQYF.

For this clone: The same CDR3 arises from other DNA sequences in this sample as well. The genes are TRBV19 and TRBJ1-1; D gene uncertain. Germline CDR1 reads LNHDA; CDR2 reads SQIVND (reference sequence). V lost 6 bases and J 0 bases, leaving 11 bases between the germline ends. The CDR3 contains 14 residues. CDR3 residues: CASRAAGLNTEAFF. In DNA form, the CDR3 reads TGTGCCAGTAGGGCCGCGGGCCTGAACACTGAAGCTTTCTTT.

V and J are TRBV19 and TRBJ1-5; D unresolved. The V end was cut by 8 bases, the J end by 6 bases, with 17 bases between. This CDR3 spans 14 amino acids. CDR1 and CDR2 from the germline V gene are LNHDA and SQIVND (reference sequence). DNA for the CDR3: TGTGCCAGTTCCCCGGTGGGCGGGAGTCAGCCCCAGCATTTT. This translates into CASSPVGGSQPQHF. The full variable domain, with the rest looked up from reference TRBV19 and TRBJ1-5, is DGGITQSPKYLFRKEGQNVTLSCEQNLNHDAMYWYRQDPGQGLRLIYYSQIVNDFQKGDIAEGYSVSREKKESFPLTVTSAQKNPTAFYLCASSPVGGSQPQHFGDGTRLSIL.

J is TRBJ2-3 and V is TRBV9, with 10 nucleotides matching TRBD2. Germline assignment: CDR1 SGDLS and CDR2 YYNGEE. CDR3 size: 15 residues. J was trimmed by 4 bases and V by 2 bases; bases with no gene match: 4. The CDR3 spells CASSVSGRASDTQYF. Written as DNA, the CDR3 is TGTGCCAGCAGCGTCAGCGGGAGGGCCTCAGATACGCAGTATTTT.

In this sample, this clone turned up once. The genes are TRBV6-5 and TRBJ1-2; 9 bases fit TRBD1. Germline V gene lookup returns CDR1 MNHEY and CDR2 SVGAGI. V lost 6 bases and J lost 8; bases outside the gene matches: 10. The CDR3 has 14 residues. The CDR3 coding sequence is TGTGCCAGCAGCCCGGGACAGGGTGGAAGGGGCTACACCTTC. Its translation is CASSPGQGGRGYTF.

The genes are TRBV7-2 and TRBJ2-1; 8 positions match TRBD2. The CDR3 consists of 15 residues. The trim removed 1 base at V and 8 bases at J, leaving 7 bases unmatched. Germline V gives CDR1 SGHTA, CDR2 FQGNSA. The CDR3 is CASSLVVREVYEQFF. The CDR3 DNA reads TGTGCCAGCAGCTTAGTTGTGCGGGAGGTCTATGAGCAGTTCTTC. Based on the CDR3 plus reference TRBV7-2 and TRBJ2-1, the full variable domain is GAGVSQSPSNKVTEKGKDVELRCDPISGHTALYWYRQSLGQGLEFLIYFQGNSAPDKSGLPSDRFSAERTGGSVSTLTIQRTQQEDSAVYLCASSLVVREVYEQFFGPGTRLTVL.

The chain employs TRBV5-1 and TRBJ2-5, with 7 bases lining up with TRBD2. CDR1 SGHRS and CDR2 YFSETQ come from the germline V gene. V lost 7 bases to trimming and J lost 5 bases; unmatched junction nucleotides: 17. The CDR3 totals 16 residues. The CDR3 here is CASVTLAGPKGETQYF. CDR3 nucleotides: TGCGCCAGCGTAACCTTAGCGGGTCCCAAGGGGGAGACCCAGTACTTC.

This chain links TRBV5-4 with TRBJ2-7, with 8 bases fitting TRBD1. The J segment lost 0 bases and the V segment lost 2 bases, leaving 7 bases of the junction unmatched. There are 16 residues in the CDR3. Germline V gene data show CDR1 as SGHNT and CDR2 as YYREEE (reference sequence). CDR3: CASSFIPGTGSYEQYF. The CDR3 DNA sequence: TGTGCCAGCAGCTTTATTCCCGGGACAGGCTCCTACGAGCAGTACTTC.